This passage covers 20 T cell receptor beta chains from one sample sequenced in a study of T cell responses to AZD1222 COVID-19 vaccine. TCRdb keeps only in-frame clones here, not all; method: immunoSEQ multiplex PCR. The data hold 130,000 to 150,000 clones, with about 91% observed a single time. Sequenced here: peripheral blood, sampled on day 0 of AZD1222 vaccination. The receptors originated from an adult in good health.

The chain has TRBV5-4 and TRBJ1-2; TRBD1 is a possible D gene (6 bases). V gave up 1 base and J gave up 6 bases, with 13 bases separating them. CDR1 is SGHNT, CDR2 YYREEE, per germline (reference sequence). The length of the CDR3 is 14 residues. CDR3 in DNA: TGTGCCAGCAGCTTGTGGGGGACAATGCATGGCTACACCTTC. Its protein is CASSLWGTMHGYTF. The full variable domain, its missing parts supplied by reference TRBV5-4 and TRBJ1-2, is ETGVTQSPTHLIKTRGQQVTLRCSSQSGHNTVSWYQQALGQGPQFIFQYYREEENGRGNFPPRFSGLQFPNYSSELNVNALELDDSALYLCASSLWGTMHGYTFGSGTRLTVV.

The chain recombines TRBV24-1 with TRBJ2-3; D is undetermined. CDR3 size: 11 residues. Between the trimmed V and J ends, which lost 2 bases and 6 bases, there was a span of 2 bases. Germline V gene lookup returns CDR1 KGHDR and CDR2 SFDVKD. The CDR3 here is CATSDYDTQYF. CDR3 DNA sequence: TGTGCCACCAGTGATTACGATACGCAGTATTTT.

The chain carries TRBV19 and TRBJ1-1; D remains ambiguous. Trimming cost V 0 bases and J 1 base, with 9 bases left between them. The germline V gene encodes CDR1 LNHDA and CDR2 SQIVND (reference sequence). The CDR3 has 15 amino acids. The CDR3 reads CASSIDQHANTEAFF. The DNA of the CDR3 is TGTGCCAGTAGTATAGATCAACACGCGAACACTGAAGCTTTCTTT.

This chain connects TRBV2 to TRBJ2-1; D is unresolved. Germline CDR1 and CDR2: SNHLY and FYNNEI. The CDR3 extends over 13 amino acids. V lost 7 bases, J lost 7 bases, and 14 bases lay in between. The CDR3 protein is CASTSSVENEQFF. CDR3 nucleotides: TGTGCCAGCACAAGTTCCGTGGAAAATGAGCAGTTCTTC. The complete variable domain, with remaining parts taken from reference TRBV2 and TRBJ2-1, reads EPEVTQTPSHQVTQMGQEVILRCVPISNHLYFYWYRQILGQKVEFLVSFYNNEISEKSEIFDDQFSVERPDGSNFTLKIRSTKLEDSAMYFCASTSSVENEQFFGPGTRLTVL.

The chain links TRBV28 to TRBJ2-7; TRBD1 aligns across 9 bases. J lost 5 bases, V lost 10 bases, and 15 bases had no gene match. Germline V gives CDR1 MDHEN, CDR2 SYDVKM. The CDR3 totals 15 residues. This CDR3 reads CATRSGGTGPHEQYF. The CDR3 DNA is TGTGCCACCAGGAGTGGTGGGACAGGGCCTCACGAGCAGTACTTC.

The chain combines TRBV7-2 with TRBJ2-7; 9 bases line up with TRBD2. The CDR3 is 14 residues long. The ends lost 5 bases at V and 5 bases at J; junction bases unmatched: 7. CDR1 and CDR2 from the germline V gene are SGHTA and FQGNSA. CDR3 in amino acids: CASSPRGTSHEQYF. The CDR3 DNA reads as TGTGCCAGCAGCCCCCGCGGGACTAGCCACGAGCAGTACTTC.

J is TRBJ1-1 and V is TRBV7-2; D gene unclear. Germline CDR1 is SGHTA and CDR2 is FQGNSA. V shed 5 bases and J shed 1 base, with 17 bases lying between them. The CDR3 length is 16 residues. In DNA form, the CDR3 reads TGTGCCAGCAGCCCATTTAGGACGGCAAGGAACACTGAAGCTTTCTTT. This sequence encodes CASSPFRTARNTEAFF.

DNA for the CDR3: TGCGCCAGCAGCCAAGATAGTTACGCCAGGGGTCACGAGCAGTACTTC. Amino acids: CASSQDSYARGHEQYF. The gene calls are TRBV4-3 and TRBJ2-7, with D possibly being TRBD1 (6 bases). Germline V gene sequence: CDR1 LGHNA, CDR2 YSLEER. V gave up 0 bases and J gave up 5 bases, with 17 bases separating them. This CDR3 has 16 amino acids.

The genes are TRBV7-2 and TRBJ1-2, with a tentative D call TRBD1 (5 bases). Between the trimmed V and J ends, which lost 1 base and 8 bases, there was a span of 8 bases. The CDR3 has 12 amino acids. The germline V gene encodes CDR1 SGHTA and CDR2 FQGNSA. CDR3 amino acids: CASSLGQGGYTF. In nucleotides, the CDR3 is TGTGCCAGCAGCTTAGGGCAGGGCGGCTACACCTTC.

This clone was counted ten times or more. This chain links TRBV6-4 with TRBJ2-1; 8 positions agree with TRBD2. Germline V gene data show CDR1 as MRHNA and CDR2 as SNTAGT. With V trimmed by 2 bases and J by 5 bases, 8 bases remained unmatched. The CDR3 totals 16 residues. This chain's CDR3 is CASSDKAGGGNNEQFF. CDR3 coding DNA: TGTGCCAGCAGTGACAAGGCGGGAGGAGGGAACAATGAGCAGTTCTTC.

The rearrangement links TRBV20-1 to TRBJ2-1; 10 bases map to TRBD1. V was pared by 3 bases and J by 7 bases, with 9 bases of the junction left unmatched. CDR1 DFQATT and CDR2 SNEGSKA come from the germline V gene (reference sequence). This CDR3 has 15 residues. The CDR3 nucleotides read TGCAGTGCTAGTCCGCCGCGGGACAGGGGTAATGAGCAGTTCTTC. Amino acids: CSASPPRDRGNEQFF.

This sequence joins TRBV19 and TRBJ2-1, with TRBD2 identical over 7 bases. This CDR3 has 15 amino acids. Germline V CDR1 and CDR2: LNHDA, SQIVND (reference sequence). J was trimmed by 10 bases and V by 5 bases; bases with no gene match: 14. The CDR3: CASSARASGLGEQFF. CDR3 in DNA: TGTGCCAGTAGTGCGAGAGCTAGCGGTCTAGGGGAGCAGTTCTTC.

The genes are TRBV30 and TRBJ1-4; no clear D gene. Germline CDR1 reads GTSNPN; CDR2 reads SVGIG (reference sequence). The CDR3 length is 14 residues. The V and J ends lost 3 bases and 0 bases respectively, with 8 bases between them. The CDR3 loop is CAWSLGTTNEKLFF. The CDR3 coding sequence is TGTGCCTGGAGCTTGGGCACAACTAATGAAAAACTGTTTTTT.

CDR3 sequence reads: CASSPNRDTGELFF. The DNA for the CDR3 is TGTGCCAGCAGCCCAAACAGGGACACCGGGGAGCTGTTTTTT. V gene TRBV7-3 combines with J gene TRBJ2-2, with TRBD1 as a possible D gene (6 bases). Germline V gene data show CDR1 as SGHTA and CDR2 as FQGTGA. V gave up 5 bases and J gave up 3 bases, with 10 bases separating them. The CDR3 is 14 amino acids.

A remark on this clone: Germline is not matched at one junction end, which may reflect a read error. The sample carries other DNA sequences with the same CDR3. The chain employs TRBV19 and TRBJ1-5; 10 nucleotides agree with TRBD1. The germline V gene encodes CDR1 LNHDA and CDR2 SQIVND (reference sequence). The CDR3 runs 16 residues. The DNA for the CDR3 is TGTGCCACCGGTGGGGTCCGGGACAGGGGCAATCAACCCCAGCATTTT. It codes for CATGGVRDRGNQPQHF.

The V call is TRBV4-3, the J call TRBJ2-1; TRBD2 matches at 10 bases. J was trimmed by 8 bases and V by 1 base; bases with no gene match: 8. The CDR3 has 16 residues. Per germline, CDR1 LGHNA and CDR2 YSLEER. The DNA for the CDR3 is TGCGCCAGCAGCCAAGGGGGAGCGGGAGGGCCCGATGAGCAGTTCTTC. Its translation is CASSQGGAGGPDEQFF.

V usage is TRBV18 and J usage is TRBJ2-3; TRBD1 is a possible D gene (6 bases). Germline V gene lookup returns CDR1 KGHSH and CDR2 LQKENI. V was trimmed by 5 bases and J by 3 bases, leaving 9 bases between them. This CDR3 contains 13 residues. CDR3 in DNA: TGTGCCAGCTCATCAACAGGGACAGATACGCAGTATTTT. This gives the protein CASSSTGTDTQYF.

The chain joins TRBV28 to TRBJ1-1; possible D gene TRBD1, 5 bases. Germline loops: CDR1 MDHEN, CDR2 SYDVKM. V lost 2 bases and J 10 bases, leaving 14 bases between the germline ends. The CDR3 is 13 amino acids. CDR3 DNA sequence: TGTGCCAGCAGTTTAGGATGGCAGGGCCCAGCTTTCTTT. Translation gives CASSLGWQGPAFF.

V gene TRBV4-1 combines with J gene TRBJ2-2; TRBD1 agrees at 8 bases. Germline trimming cut 1 base from V and 0 bases from J; bases unmatched to any gene: 10. In germline, CDR1 is MGHRA, CDR2 YSYEKL. The length of the CDR3 is 19 residues. CDR3 DNA: TGCGCCAGCAGCCAAGGATGGGCCCCGGGACAGGCGAACACCGGGGAGCTGTTTTTT. It codes for CASSQGWAPGQANTGELFF.

The chain combines TRBV6-2 or TRBV6-3 with TRBJ2-1; 15 bases are a match to TRBD2. Germline CDR1 is MNHEY and CDR2 is SVGEGT. The CDR3 consists of 19 residues. Trimming cost V 1 base and J 1 base; bases outside gene matches: 5. The CDR3 nucleotides read TGTGCCAGCAGTTACTTGGGGACTAGCGGGAGGAAGTCCTACAATGAGCAGTTCTTC. It codes for CASSYLGTSGRKSYNEQFF.